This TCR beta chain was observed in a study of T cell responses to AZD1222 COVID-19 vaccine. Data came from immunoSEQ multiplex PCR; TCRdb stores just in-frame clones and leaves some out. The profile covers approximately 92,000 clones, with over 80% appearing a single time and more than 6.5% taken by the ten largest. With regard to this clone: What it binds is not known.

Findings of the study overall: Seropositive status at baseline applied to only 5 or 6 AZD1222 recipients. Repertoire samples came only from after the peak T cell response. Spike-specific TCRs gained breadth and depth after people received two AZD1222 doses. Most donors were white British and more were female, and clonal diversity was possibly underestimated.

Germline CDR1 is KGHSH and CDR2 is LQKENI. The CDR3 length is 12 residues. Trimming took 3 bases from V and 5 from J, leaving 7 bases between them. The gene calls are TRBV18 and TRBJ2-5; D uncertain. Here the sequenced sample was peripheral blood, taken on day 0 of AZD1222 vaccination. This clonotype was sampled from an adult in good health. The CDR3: CASSPPEETQYF. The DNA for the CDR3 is TGTGCCAGCTCACCCCCCGAGGAGACCCAGTACTTC.